The 20 T cell receptor beta chains listed next were all sequenced from one sample in a study of regulatory T cells in long-lasting Graves disease. Described time point: persistent/refractory GD, antithyroid drugs over 5 years with positive TRAb. PBMC RNA was the source of the TCR library. Construction of TCR beta libraries relied on iRepertoire HTBI primers and on Arm-PCR targeting CDR3 regions. TCRdb reprocessed the multiplex PCR reads via MiXCR and lists one record per CDR3 protein. The data contain almost 350,000 distinct CDR3 sequences, around 20% of them singletons. Material: peripheral blood mononuclear cells (PBMCs), obtained when the disease was refractory, from a patient treated with antithyroid drugs. These TCRs come from a female donor with Graves disease.

This chain links TRBV29-1 with TRBJ2-2; D is possibly TRBD2 (5 bases). The germline gives CDR1 SQVTM, CDR2 ANQGSEA. V lost 6 bases and J lost 3, with 14 bases in between. The CDR3 runs 14 residues. The CDR3 is CSVKLGPHTGELFF. DNA for the CDR3: TGCAGCGTAAAACTAGGCCCTCACACCGGGGAGCTGTTTTTT.

J is TRBJ1-5 and V is TRBV6-5; perhaps TRBD1 as D (5 bases). Germline assignment: CDR1 MNHEY and CDR2 SVGAGI. This CDR3 comprises 12 residues. Trimming stripped 0 bases from V and 9 bases from J, with 6 bases between. The CDR3 sequence is CASSYSGGPQHF. In nucleotides, the CDR3 is TGTGCCAGCAGTTACTCCGGGGGGCCCCAGCATTTT.

V gene TRBV18 combines with J gene TRBJ1-5, with D perhaps TRBD1 (5 bases). The CDR3 covers 16 residues. V shed 3 bases and J shed 0 bases, with 12 bases lying between them. Germline loops: CDR1 KGHSH, CDR2 LQKENI. In DNA, the CDR3 is TGTGCCAGCTCACCCCGGACACCTGATAGCAATCAGCCCCAGCATTTT. Its protein product is CASSPRTPDSNQPQHF.

The gene calls are TRBV6-1 and TRBJ1-1, with 7 bases matching TRBD1. Germline V gives CDR1 MNHNS, CDR2 SASEGT. J lost 5 bases, V lost 6 bases, and 12 bases had no gene match. This CDR3 is built from 15 residues. Written as DNA, the CDR3 is TGTGCCAGCAGGAGAGAAACAGGGGTAGGGACTGAAGCTTTCTTT. Translation: CASRRETGVGTEAFF.

This clonotype was detected ten times or more. The chain employs TRBV12-3 or TRBV12-4 and TRBJ2-7; D remains unclear. V lost 6 bases to trimming and J lost 2 bases, with 11 bases between them. The CDR3 loop spans 13 amino acids. The CDR3 DNA reads TGTGCCAGCAGCAGGCCCGAGGCCTACGAGCAGTACTTC. It translates to CASSRPEAYEQYF.

This clonotype was seen many times. This sequence joins TRBV3-1 and TRBJ1-2; 7 bases match TRBD1. Trimming removed 3 bases from V and 5 bases from J; junction bases left unmatched: 6. Germline CDR1 reads LGHDT; CDR2 reads YNNKEL (reference sequence). This CDR3 comprises 14 residues. CDR3 nucleotide sequence: TGTGCCAGCAGCCATGGGACAGACCTATATGGCTACACCTTC. It translates to CASSHGTDLYGYTF.

This clonotype was counted ten times or more. The chain couples TRBV2 to TRBJ2-7; 9 nucleotides match TRBD2. This CDR3 contains 16 residues. Looked up from germline, CDR1 is SNHLY and CDR2 is FYNNEI. Trimming removed 7 bases from V and 3 bases from J; junction bases left unmatched: 13. Here the CDR3 DNA reads TGTGCCAGCACTCGGCCCGGGGTAGCGGGAGACTACGAGCAGTACTTC. Protein: CASTRPGVAGDYEQYF.

Regarding this clonotype: This sequence may be a read error, since a much larger clone differs from it by one base. J is TRBJ2-7 and V is TRBV12-3 or TRBV12-4; D is ambiguous. The CDR3 is made up of 11 amino acids. CDR3 nucleotides: TGTGCCAGCAGTAAAAACTACGGGCAGTACTTC. Its translation is CASSKNYGQYF.

This clonotype came up many times. The chain combines TRBV6-2 or TRBV6-3 with TRBJ1-6, with 7 bases that match TRBD1. J gave up 7 bases and V 1 base, and 1 base lay outside the gene matches. The CDR3 is 14 amino acids. CDR1 and CDR2 from the germline V gene are MNHEY and SVGEGT. The CDR3 here is CASSYLGQNSPLHF. The CDR3 bases are TGTGCCAGCAGTTACTTGGGACAGAATTCACCCCTCCACTTT.

This clonotype was detected ten times or more. The gene calls are TRBV27 and TRBJ2-7; 13 bases line up with TRBD2. The germline gives CDR1 MNHEY, CDR2 SMNVEV (reference sequence). The V segment lost 6 bases and the J segment 1 base; nucleotides outside the gene matches: 6. This CDR3 region has 16 residues. CDR3 loop: CASSSRLAGGSYEQYF. CDR3 DNA: TGTGCCAGCAGCTCGAGACTAGCGGGAGGATCCTACGAGCAGTACTTC.

This clonotype was recorded many times. J is TRBJ1-5 and V is TRBV27; no reliable D call. Germline V lookup: CDR1 MNHEY, CDR2 SMNVEV (reference sequence). This CDR3 region has 17 residues. The V end was cut by 5 bases, the J end by 0 bases, with 17 bases between. CDR3 DNA sequence: TGTGCCAGCAGTCTAAACTGGGGTCCCTATAGCAATCAGCCCCAGCATTTT. Translated: CASSLNWGPYSNQPQHF.

This clonotype came up many times. This chain links TRBV11-2 with TRBJ2-5, with D perhaps assigned TRBD1 or TRBD2 (6 bases each). V dropped 0 bases and J dropped 5 bases, with 13 bases sitting between them. Per the germline V gene, CDR1 is SGHAT and CDR2 is FQNNGV. The CDR3 has 15 residues. The CDR3 region has the DNA TGTGCCAGCAGCTTAGATTGGGGGGCGTGGGAGACCCAGTACTTC. Translation: CASSLDWGAWETQYF.

The chain uses TRBV11-2 and TRBJ2-7, with D possibly being TRBD2 (6 bases). Germline V CDR1 and CDR2: SGHAT, FQNNGV. There are 14 residues in the CDR3. V was shortened by 3 bases and J by 3 bases, with 12 bases between the two germline ends. The CDR3 spells CASSLAGSYYEQYF. CDR3 sequence (DNA): TGTGCCAGCAGCTTGGCCGGGAGTTACTACGAGCAGTACTTC.

The V call is TRBV7-2, the J call TRBJ2-1; D gene unclear. V lost 8 bases to trimming and J lost 7 bases, with 24 bases between them. This CDR3 spans 16 amino acids. The V gene's germline CDR1 is SGHTA and CDR2 FQGNSA. The CDR3 loop is CASSLPIAILGNEQFF. The CDR3 nucleotides read TGTGCCAGCTCCCTCCCCATCGCGATCTTAGGGAATGAGCAGTTCTTC.

V usage is TRBV4-2 and J usage is TRBJ2-7, with D tentatively TRBD2 (6 bases). Per the germline V gene, CDR1 is LGHNA and CDR2 is YNFKEQ. Between the trimmed V and J ends, which lost 4 bases and 4 bases, there was a span of 11 bases. CDR3 length: 13 residues. The CDR3 bases are TGTGCCAGCAGCCGCGGCCGGGAGTACGAGCAGTACTTC. It encodes CASSRGREYEQYF.

This clonotype was detected ten times or more. The rearrangement joins TRBV10-3 to TRBJ1-1; D not resolved. V was clipped by 10 bases and J by 5 bases, with 17 bases between them. The CDR3 has 13 residues. Germline loops: CDR1 ENHRY, CDR2 SYGVKD. This chain's CDR3 is CATAWEGGTEAFF. The DNA of the CDR3 is TGTGCCACCGCGTGGGAGGGAGGGACTGAAGCTTTCTTT.

The gene calls are TRBV19 and TRBJ1-2; 12 bases are shared with TRBD1. This CDR3 is 15 amino acids long. The V segment lost 2 bases and the J segment 8 bases; nucleotides outside the gene matches: 6. Germline V gives CDR1 LNHDA, CDR2 SQIVND (reference sequence). As DNA, the CDR3 is TGTGCCAGTAGTATAAGACCGGGACAGGGGGCCGGCTACACCTTC. It yields the protein CASSIRPGQGAGYTF. Complete variable domain (other parts from reference TRBV19 and TRBJ1-2): DGGITQSPKYLFRKEGQNVTLSCEQNLNHDAMYWYRQDPGQGLRLIYYSQIVNDFQKGDIAEGYSVSREKKESFPLTVTSAQKNPTAFYLCASSIRPGQGAGYTFGSGTRLTVV.

This chain links TRBV3-1 with TRBJ2-3; 7 bases map to TRBD1. Germline V gives CDR1 LGHDT, CDR2 YNNKEL (reference sequence). V trimming: 2 bases; J trimming: 5 bases; junction bases outside the gene matches: 10. This CDR3 is 16 amino acids long. CDR3 DNA sequence: TGTGCCAGCAGCCAAAAGAAGACAGGGTTGGTAGATACGCAGTATTTT. Protein: CASSQKKTGLVDTQYF.

This clonotype was recorded a few times. The genes are TRBV9 and TRBJ1-6; 11 bases fit TRBD1. The CDR3 is 18 amino acids. Germline loops: CDR1 SGDLS, CDR2 YYNGEE. With V trimmed by 3 bases and J by 12 bases, 17 bases remained unmatched. As DNA, the CDR3 is TGTGCCAGCAGCGGATTAAGCGGCCCGGGACAGGGGGAGGGACCCCTCCACTTT. Its protein is CASSGLSGPGQGEGPLHF.

In this sample, this clonotype turned up many times. The rearrangement uses TRBV27 and TRBJ1-2; possible D gene TRBD1, 6 bases. The CDR3 sequence is 13 residues long. The V and J ends lost 4 bases and 7 bases respectively, with 13 bases between them. CDR1 and CDR2 (germline): MNHEY, SMNVEV (reference sequence). Written as DNA, the CDR3 is TGTGCCAGCAGTTCTACAGGGTCCGGTGGCTACACCTTC. Encoded protein: CASSSTGSGGYTF.